Below, 11 T cell receptor beta chains from the same sample are listed, as sequenced in a study of technical replicates of blood from a few donors. Assay: immunoSEQ multiplex PCR; the TCRdb copy retains only in-frame clones and omits some. The data contain 65,000 to 95,000 clones, around 94% of them seen just once; the ten biggest clones take up 0.39%. The material sequenced was T cells isolated from PBMCs. The receptor set was obtained from a human donor in good health.

This chain uses TRBV5-1 with TRBJ1-2; tentative D call: TRBD1 (5 bases). The CDR3 loop spans 11 amino acids. V lost 1 base to trimming and J lost 8 bases, with 6 bases between them. Germline CDR1 SGHRS, CDR2 YFSETQ. CDR3 residues: CASSLTGGYTF. CDR3 DNA sequence: TGCGCCAGCAGCTTGACAGGCGGCTACACCTTC.

The V call is TRBV30, the J call TRBJ2-7; TRBD2 is a possible D gene (5 bases). CDR3 length: 11 amino acids. Germline V gene sequence: CDR1 GTSNPN, CDR2 SVGIG (reference sequence). The V end was cut by 0 bases, the J end by 6 bases, with 6 bases between. The CDR3 region has the DNA TGTGCCTGGAGTGTGAGGGTCGAGCAGTACTTC. This gives the protein CAWSVRVEQYF. The whole variable domain, filled in from reference TRBV30 and TRBJ2-7, reads SQTIHQWPATLVQPVGSPLSLECTVEGTSNPNLYWYRQAAGRGLQLLFYSVGIGQISSEVPQNLSASRPQDRQFILSSKKLLLSDSGFYLCAWSVRVEQYFGPGTRLTVT.

The gene calls are TRBV7-2 and TRBJ1-5, with 7 bases matching TRBD1. The CDR3 is 16 residues long. With 3 bases clipped from V and 3 bases from J, the junction kept 8 bases outside the gene matches. The V gene's germline CDR1 is SGHTA and CDR2 FQGNSA. The CDR3 nucleotides read TGTGCCAGCAGCTTGACAGGGATGGGGGCCAATCAGCCCCAGCATTTT. It encodes CASSLTGMGANQPQHF. Based on the CDR3 plus reference TRBV7-2 and TRBJ1-5, the full variable domain is GAGVSQSPSNKVTEKGKDVELRCDPISGHTALYWYRQSLGQGLEFLIYFQGNSAPDKSGLPSDRFSAERTGGSVSTLTIQRTQQEDSAVYLCASSLTGMGANQPQHFGDGTRLSIL.

The chain couples TRBV5-1 to TRBJ1-2; D gene unclear. Trimming removed 8 bases at V and 2 bases at J, with 16 bases between. The CDR3 extends over 14 amino acids. From germline, CDR1 is SGHRS and CDR2 YFSETQ. The CDR3 DNA reads TGCGCCAGGACAATTTACCCTAAAAACTATGGCTACACCTTC. It yields the protein CARTIYPKNYGYTF.

The chain employs TRBV6-1 and TRBJ1-3; no definite D call. V gave up 4 bases and J gave up 1 base, with 17 bases separating them. The germline V gene encodes CDR1 MNHNS and CDR2 SASEGT. CDR3 length equals 17 residues. The CDR3 reads CASSAPIGGESGNTIYF. CDR3 bases: TGTGCCAGCAGTGCCCCCATCGGAGGAGAATCTGGAAACACCATATATTTT.

Worth noting for this clone: A read error may account for a junction end that differs from germline. The chain uses TRBV4-1 and TRBJ2-7; tentatively, D is TRBD2 (6 bases). The CDR3 sequence is 9 residues long. CDR1 is MGHRA and CDR2 is YSYEKL in the germline V gene. The CDR3 nucleotides are TGCGCCACCAAAGCGGGCGGCCGCTTC. Its protein product is CATKAGGRF.

The rearrangement uses TRBV10-1 and TRBJ2-7, with 7 bases identical to TRBD1. This CDR3 has 14 amino acids. J lost 3 bases, V lost 8 bases, and 10 bases had no gene match. CDR1 WNHNN and CDR2 SYGVQD come from the germline V gene (reference sequence). Written as DNA, the CDR3 is TGCGCCAGCGGTATGACAGGGAAAGACTACGAGCAGTACTTC. This gives the protein CASGMTGKDYEQYF.

The genes are TRBV7-8 and TRBJ2-1; the D gene is possibly TRBD2 (5 bases). CDR3 length: 15 residues. CDR1 and CDR2 (germline): SGHVS, FQNEAQ. V lost 5 bases to trimming and J lost 4 bases, with 15 bases between them. The CDR3, as DNA: TGTGCCAGCAGCCTCAGCGGAGTACGATACAATGAGCAGTTCTTC. It codes for CASSLSGVRYNEQFF.

J is TRBJ2-3 and V is TRBV9, with D hard to call. The germline V and J ends were trimmed by 0 bases and 9 bases, with 5 bases remaining between them. Germline V CDR1 and CDR2: SGDLS, YYNGEE. The CDR3 sequence is 11 residues long. CDR3 nucleotide sequence: TGTGCCAGCAGCGTAGTCGGGACGCAGTATTTT. Residues: CASSVVGTQYF.

The genes are TRBV30 and TRBJ2-3, with 8 bases aligning to TRBD2. CDR3 length equals 15 residues. Per the germline V gene, CDR1 is GTSNPN and CDR2 is SVGIG (reference sequence). With V trimmed by 1 base and J by 6 bases, 9 bases remained unmatched. The CDR3 region is CAWSATGGPGDTQYF. In DNA form, the CDR3 reads TGTGCCTGGAGTGCTACGGGAGGGCCGGGGGATACGCAGTATTTT.

This rearrangement joins TRBV6-5 to TRBJ2-3; TRBD1 aligns across 7 bases. Per germline, CDR1 MNHEY and CDR2 SVGAGI. Trimming at V came to 0 bases and at J to 6 bases, leaving 3 bases not matched to a gene. This CDR3 is 14 amino acids long. The CDR3 sequence is CASSYSKGADTQYF. CDR3 nucleotides: TGTGCCAGCAGTTACTCGAAGGGGGCCGATACGCAGTATTTT.